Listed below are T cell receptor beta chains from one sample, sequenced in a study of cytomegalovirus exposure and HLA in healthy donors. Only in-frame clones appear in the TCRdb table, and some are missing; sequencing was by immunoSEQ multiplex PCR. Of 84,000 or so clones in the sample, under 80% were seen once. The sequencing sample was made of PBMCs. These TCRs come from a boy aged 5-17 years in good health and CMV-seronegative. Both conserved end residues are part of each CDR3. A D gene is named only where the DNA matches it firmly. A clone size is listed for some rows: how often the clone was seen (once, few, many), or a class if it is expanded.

CASKGQDYGYTF TGTGCCAGCAAAGGACAGGACTATGGCTACACCTTC TRBV6-5 - TRBD1 TRBJ1-2
CASSLGGEQFF TGTGCCAGCAGCCTAGGGGGTGAGCAGTTCTTC TRBV5-6 - - TRBJ2-1
CASSGQPYYEQYF TGTGCCAGCAGCGGACAGCCCTACTACGAGCAGTACTTC TRBV2 - - TRBJ2-7
CASSLKEEQYF TGTGCCAGTAGTTTGAAGGAGGAGCAGTACTTC TRBV19 - - TRBJ2-7
CAISEFDGADGYTF TGTGCCATCAGTGAGTTCGATGGGGCAGATGGCTACACCTTC TRBV10-3 - - TRBJ1-2
CASTGDFNYGYTF TGTGCCAGCACGGGGGACTTTAACTATGGCTACACCTTC TRBV27 - - TRBJ1-2
CASSLTDYGYTF TGTGCCAGCAGCTTGACAGACTATGGCTACACCTTC TRBV5-4 - - TRBJ1-2
CASSLGAGIFSGANVLTF TGCGCCAGCAGCTTGGGCGCAGGAATCTTCTCTGGGGCCAACGTCCTGACTTTC TRBV5-1 - - TRBJ2-6
CASSQTSARYEQYF TGCGCCAGCAGCCAGACTAGCGCCCGCTACGAGCAGTACTTC TRBV4-1 - TRBD2 TRBJ2-7
CASSQRSDEQFF TGCGCCAGCAGCCAGAGAAGCGATGAGCAGTTCTTC TRBV4-1 - - TRBJ2-1
CASTRDSIRNYGYTF TGTGCCAGCACCCGGGACTCAATCCGAAACTATGGCTACACCTTC TRBV6-1 - - TRBJ1-2
CASSLDLRVGLYEQYF TGCGCCAGCAGCTTGGACCTCAGGGTAGGTCTCTACGAGCAGTACTTC TRBV5-1 few - TRBJ2-7
CASSAFSGSYEQYF TGTGCCAGCAGCGCTTTTAGCGGCTCCTACGAGCAGTACTTC TRBV7-2 - - TRBJ2-7
CSGGQGYYEQYF TGCAGCGGGGGACAGGGGTATTACGAGCAGTACTTC TRBV29-1 once TRBD1 TRBJ2-7
CASSDRQGGEKLFF TGTGCCAGCAGCGATCGACAGGGAGGTGAAAAACTGTTTTTT TRBV7-9 - TRBD1 TRBJ1-4
CASSIDARGHYGYTF TGTGCCAGTAGTATAGATGCCAGGGGGCACTATGGCTACACCTTC TRBV19 - TRBD1 TRBJ1-2
CASSLTGTEAFF TGCGCCAGCAGCTTGACAGGGACTGAAGCTTTCTTT TRBV5-1 - - TRBJ1-1
CASSLGRGEETQYF TGTGCCAGCAGCTTAGGTCGCGGGGAAGAGACCCAGTACTTC TRBV7-3 few - TRBJ2-5
CASRDRRTNEKLFF TGTGCCAGCCGGGACAGGAGAACTAATGAAAAACTGTTTTTT TRBV2 - TRBD1 TRBJ1-4
CASSLREETQYF TGTGCCAGCAGCTTACGGGAGGAGACCCAGTACTTC TRBV11-2 - - TRBJ2-5
CAWSVLAGGYNEQFF TGTGCCTGGAGTGTACTAGCGGGAGGGTACAATGAGCAGTTCTTC TRBV30 - TRBD2 TRBJ2-1
CASSPPVAQGPYEQYF TGTGCCAGCAGCCCGCCGGTGGCACAGGGCCCCTACGAGCAGTACTTC TRBV5-6 - - TRBJ2-7
CASSNRQGAAGELFF TGTGCCAGCAGCAATAGACAGGGGGCCGCCGGGGAGCTGTTTTTT TRBV9 - TRBD1 TRBJ2-2
CASSQEIQGSSEKLFF TGCGCCAGCAGCCAAGAGATTCAGGGGTCGAGTGAAAAACTGTTTTTT TRBV4-3 few - TRBJ1-4
CASSQAPQPNYGYTF TGCGCCAGCAGCCAAGCCCCACAACCGAACTATGGCTACACCTTC TRBV4-1 - - TRBJ1-2
CASSHRGFGDNEQFF TGTGCCAGCAGTCACAGGGGGTTCGGGGACAATGAGCAGTTCTTC TRBV28 - TRBD1 TRBJ2-1
CASTGTGMNEQFF TGTGCCAGCACGGGGACAGGGATGAATGAGCAGTTCTTC TRBV28 - TRBD1 TRBJ2-1
CASSLFSGGPRSTDTQYF TGTGCCAGCAGCTTGTTTTCGGGGGGGCCGAGAAGCACAGATACGCAGTATTTT TRBV5-4 - TRBD2 TRBJ2-3
CASSPETTRVGNTIYF TGTGCCAGCAGCCCCGAAACGACTAGGGTTGGAAACACCATATATTTT TRBV9 few - TRBJ1-3
CASGRAGTYEQYF TGTGCCAGCGGGCGGGCCGGAACCTACGAGCAGTACTTC TRBV25-1 - - TRBJ2-7
CASSQDQGTSAYNEQFF TGTGCCAGCAGCCAAGATCAGGGGACTAGCGCTTACAATGAGCAGTTCTTC TRBV4-2 - TRBD2 TRBJ2-1
CASSSIAGVSYEQYF TGTGCCAGCAGCTCTATAGCGGGGGTATCCTACGAGCAGTACTTC TRBV7-2 - TRBD2 TRBJ2-7
CASSPWGLTNQPQHF TGTGCCAGCAGTCCGTGGGGACTGACCAATCAGCCCCAGCATTTT TRBV6-1 - - TRBJ1-5
CASSLRTGVNGNEKLFF TGTGCCAGCAGCCTACGAACAGGGGTCAATGGAAATGAAAAACTGTTTTTT TRBV28 - TRBD1 TRBJ1-4
CASSAQGYDGYTF TGTGCCAGCAGCGCACAGGGTTACGATGGCTACACCTTC TRBV9 - - TRBJ1-2
CATSRERPSRGETQYF TGTGCCACCAGCAGAGAGAGGCCCTCGAGGGGGGAGACCCAGTACTTC TRBV15 - - TRBJ2-5
CASSPLPRGSEKLFF TGTGCCAGCAGCCCTCTTCCGCGGGGATCCGAAAAACTGTTTTTT TRBV4-2 - - TRBJ1-4
CSVEDQGNEQFF TGCAGCGTCGAGGATCAGGGGAATGAGCAGTTCTTC TRBV29-1 - - TRBJ2-1
CASSQVLPPGQTSYEQYF TGCGCCAGCAGCCAAGTCCTACCGCCGGGACAGACATCCTACGAGCAGTACTTC TRBV4-1 - TRBD1 TRBJ2-7
CASSDGDTYNSPLHF TGTGCCAGCAGTGATGGGGACACCTATAATTCACCCCTCCACTTT TRBV2 - - TRBJ1-6
CATSRDPGQPQHF TGTGCCACCAGCAGAGATCCGGGTCAGCCCCAGCATTTT TRBV15 - - TRBJ1-5
CAISEGLPNTEAFF TGTGCCATCAGTGAGGGACTCCCGAACACTGAAGCTTTCTTT TRBV10-3 - - TRBJ1-1
CASSLGQRNQPQHF TGTGCCAGCTCACTGGGACAACGGAATCAGCCCCAGCATTTT TRBV18 few - TRBJ1-5
CAATGGEGYTF TGTGCCGCGACAGGGGGCGAGGGCTACACCTTC TRBV19 - TRBD1 TRBJ1-2
CASSVTRDRDYEQYF TGTGCCAGCAGTGTCACCCGGGACAGGGACTACGAGCAGTACTTC TRBV27 once TRBD1 TRBJ2-7
CSSSTGTSGDNEQFF TGCAGCTCCTCGACCGGGACTAGCGGGGACAATGAGCAGTTCTTC TRBV29-1 - TRBD2 TRBJ2-1
CASSQELDRVNTEAFF TGCGCCAGCAGCCAAGAATTAGACAGAGTGAACACTGAAGCTTTCTTT TRBV4-3 - - TRBJ1-1
CASRRQGPNYGYTF TGTGCCAGCAGACGACAGGGGCCGAACTACGGCTACACCTTC TRBV6-5 - TRBD1 TRBJ1-2
CASSLTIGEADTQYF TGTGCCAGCAGCTTAACAATCGGGGAAGCAGATACGCAGTATTTT TRBV7-3 - - TRBJ2-3
CASSRSGQATDTQYF TGCGCCAGCAGCCGGTCGGGACAGGCCACAGATACGCAGTATTTT TRBV4-3 - TRBD1 TRBJ2-3
CASSQAIGGLTYEQYF TGCGCCAGCAGTCAGGCAATAGGGGGCCTGACCTACGAGCAGTACTTC TRBV23-1 - TRBD1 TRBJ2-7
CASSYSTGAKNIQYF TGTGCCAGCAGTTACTCGACTGGAGCCAAAAACATTCAGTACTTC TRBV6-5 - - TRBJ2-4
CASSSTLNSGNTIYF TGTGCCAGCAGCTCGACACTTAACTCTGGAAACACCATATATTTT TRBV7-2 few - TRBJ1-3
CSVGGVPEAFF TGCAGCGTTGGGGGGGTCCCTGAAGCTTTCTTT TRBV29-1 - - TRBJ1-1
CASSLSYSGHNNEQFF TGTGCCAGCAGCTTATCTTATAGCGGGCACAACAATGAGCAGTTCTTC TRBV7-2 - TRBD2 TRBJ2-1
CASSPWVAGNEQYF TGTGCCAGCAGCCCGTGGGTAGCGGGTAACGAGCAGTACTTC TRBV5-8 - TRBD2 TRBJ2-7